Listed below are T cell receptor beta chains from one sample, sequenced in a study of blood T cell repertoires in COVID-19. Sequenced by immunoSEQ multiplex PCR; TCRdb stores in-frame clones only, minus some. The sample includes about 210,000 clones, roughly 85% of them seen just once. The material sequenced was PBMCs or T cells enriched from blood (not recorded which). Receptors originate from a man aged 40-49 years who had recovered from COVID-19. Both conserved end residues are part of each CDR3. The D gene is left open where the match is weak. Only some rows state a clone size, as once, few, many or a class for expanded clones.

TRBV5-4	once	-	TRBJ2-2	TGTGCCAGCAGGTCGACAGCAACCGGGGAGCTGTTTTTT	CASRSTATGELFF
TRBV7-2	once	-	TRBJ2-1	TGTGCCAGCAGCCTGCCGGGATATGGGAATGAGCAGTTCTTC	CASSLPGYGNEQFF
TRBV5-1	-	-	TRBJ1-1	TGCGCCAGCAGCTGGGGCCCGAACACTGAAGCTTTCTTT	CASSWGPNTEAFF
TRBV4-1	-	TRBD2	TRBJ2-1	TGCGCCAGCAGCCAAGAACCACCGGGACTAGCGGGAGTCAATGAGCAGTTCTTC	CASSQEPPGLAGVNEQFF
TRBV4-1	-	-	TRBJ2-7	TGCGCCAGCAGCCAAGTAGGTCTAGCTGAAGAGCAGTACTTC	CASSQVGLAEEQYF
TRBV5-8	-	-	TRBJ1-3	TGTGCCAGCAGCTTGGGCACAGGGCTAAACACCATATATTTT	CASSLGTGLNTIYF
TRBV4-1	few	TRBD1	TRBJ2-7	TGCGCCAGCAGCCAAGATCGGGACAGACCCTACGAGCAGTACTTC	CASSQDRDRPYEQYF
TRBV4-1	-	TRBD1	TRBJ2-2	TGCGCCAGCAGCTTACGGGACAGCACCACCGGGGAGCTGTTTTTT	CASSLRDSTTGELFF
TRBV25-1	-	-	TRBJ1-2	TGTGCCAGCAGTGAACCAGACTCCTATGGCTACACCTTC	CASSEPDSYGYTF
TRBV6-4	-	-	TRBJ1-6	TGTGCCAGCAGACACCCCCGAGCGGAGAGCTCCTATAATTCACCCCTCCACTTT	CASRHPRAESSYNSPLHF
TRBV19	-	-	TRBJ2-1	TGTGCCAGTAGTACCCGGGACTCCCTGAAGGAGCAGTTCTTC	CASSTRDSLKEQFF
TRBV19	-	-	TRBJ2-1	TGTGCCACGACAGGTTGGAACAATGAGCAGTTCTTC	CATTGWNNEQFF
TRBV5-1	-	-	TRBJ2-7	TGCGCCAGCAGCCTAACAGGTAACTACGAGCAGTACTTC	CASSLTGNYEQYF
TRBV9	once	TRBD1	TRBJ2-7	TGTGCCAGCAGCGTAGGGACAGGAACCTACGAGCAGTACTTC	CASSVGTGTYEQYF
TRBV10-3	few	TRBD1	TRBJ2-7	TGTGCCATCAGGGAAACGGGACAGGGAAGTTACGAGCAGTACTTC	CAIRETGQGSYEQYF
TRBV6-5	few	-	TRBJ1-2	TGTGCCAGCAGCTCAATCACCGGACAGAAGGCTGGCTACACCTTC	CASSSITGQKAGYTF
TRBV23-1	-	-	TRBJ1-1	TGCGCCAGCAGTCAATCCCCCGGGGTAAAAGGGACACAACCCTTCAACACTGAAGCTTTCTTT	CASSQSPGVKGTQPFNTEAFF
TRBV7-3	-	TRBD1	TRBJ1-2	TGTGCCAGCAGCTCCGGGACAGGGAACAGCTACACCTTC	CASSSGTGNSYTF
TRBV4-3	once	TRBD1	TRBJ1-4	TGCGCCAGCAGCGGAGGGACAGGGAATGAAAAACTGTTTTTT	CASSGGTGNEKLFF
TRBV12-3/TRBV12-4	once	-	TRBJ1-5	TGTGCCAGCAGTTTTGGGGGGGGGAAGCCCCAGCATTTT	CASSFGGGKPQHF
TRBV3-1/TRBV3-2	-	-	TRBJ1-2	TGTGCCAGCAGCCACAGGACAGCAAACTATGGCTACACCTTC	CASSHRTANYGYTF
TRBV29-1	-	-	TRBJ2-7	TGCAGCGGGGGCGTTGGGCTGGCCTACGAGCAGTACTTC	CSGGVGLAYEQYF
TRBV6-6	-	TRBD1	TRBJ1-4	TGTGCCAGCAGGAAGCGGACAGGGCCTGTGGAAAAACTGTTTTTT	CASRKRTGPVEKLFF
TRBV3-1/TRBV3-2	-	-	TRBJ1-2	TGTGCCAGCAGCCAAACGGACACGGGCTATGGCTACACCTTC	CASSQTDTGYGYTF
TRBV11-3	once	-	TRBJ2-3	TGTGCCAGCAGCTTATCTGGTGGCAGCACAGATACGCAGTATTTT	CASSLSGGSTDTQYF
TRBV29-1	-	-	TRBJ2-7	TGCAGCGTTGACAGCGGGCCCTACGAGCAGTACTTC	CSVDSGPYEQYF
TRBV11-3	-	-	TRBJ2-3	TGTGCCAGCAGCCCAGGGTCAGATACGCAGTATTTT	CASSPGSDTQYF
TRBV29-1	once	TRBD2	TRBJ2-3	TGCAGCGCCCAGTTACTAGCGGGCTCAGATACGCAGTATTTT	CSAQLLAGSDTQYF
TRBV6-2/TRBV6-3	few	TRBD2	TRBJ2-7	TGTGCCAGCAGTTACCTAGCGGGTAACTACGAGCAGTACTTC	CASSYLAGNYEQYF
TRBV19	-	TRBD1	TRBJ2-7	TGTGCCAGTAGTGTCCGGGACAGCCACCTCCACGAGCAGTACTTC	CASSVRDSHLHEQYF
TRBV28	-	-	TRBJ1-2	TGTGCCAGCAAAATCGGTCCCAACTATGGCTACACCTTC	CASKIGPNYGYTF
TRBV5-5	-	TRBD2	TRBJ2-1	TGTGCCAGCAGCCGGAATCCTAGCGGGGATGAGCAGTTCTTC	CASSRNPSGDEQFF
TRBV10-3	-	-	TRBJ2-7	TGTGCCACTGCACAGCAATCCTACGAGCAGTACTTC	CATAQQSYEQYF
TRBV6-4	once	-	TRBJ2-1	TGTGCCAGCAGTGTAAGCGAAGCCTACAATGAGCAGTTCTTC	CASSVSEAYNEQFF
TRBV19	-	TRBD1	TRBJ1-1	TGTGCCAGTAGTACGCAGGGACAGGGGGGAACTGAAGCTTTCTTT	CASSTQGQGGTEAFF
TRBV27	-	TRBD1	TRBJ2-7	TGTGCCAGCAGTTCGGGGACAGGGGGTGTCGAGCAGTACTTC	CASSSGTGGVEQYF
TRBV19	-	TRBD2	TRBJ2-1	TGTGCCAGTAGTACCACCGGGACTAGAATCTCCTACAATGAGCAGTTCTTC	CASSTTGTRISYNEQFF
TRBV2	-	-	TRBJ2-1	TGTGCCAGCAGCAATGACAGGAGCTCCTACAATGAGCAGTTCTTC	CASSNDRSSYNEQFF
TRBV19	-	TRBD2	TRBJ2-1	TGTGCCAGTAGTACCGCCGGGACTAGCGGTTCCTACAATGAGCAGTTCTTC	CASSTAGTSGSYNEQFF
TRBV10-3	few	TRBD1	TRBJ1-2	TGTGCCATCAGTTTTTTCCCACCGGGACAGGGGGGCGGCTACACCTTC	CAISFFPPGQGGGYTF
TRBV30	few	-	TRBJ1-2	-	CAWVGTGALLGF
TRBV18	-	-	TRBJ2-3	TGTGCCAGCTCACCAGGAGCGGGCCGCACAGATACGCAGTATTTT	CASSPGAGRTDTQYF
TRBV7-9	-	-	TRBJ2-1	TGTGCCAGCAGCTTAGTTGGGGGCGTTGGGACGTTCTACAATGAGCAGTTCTTC	CASSLVGGVGTFYNEQFF
TRBV5-1	-	TRBD2	TRBJ2-1	TGCGCCAGCAGCTTAAGCGGGAGCAGCCACAATGAGCAGTTCTTC	CASSLSGSSHNEQFF
TRBV18	-	-	TRBJ1-5	TGTGCCAGCTCACCTGCGGGGGTTAGCAATCAGCCCCAGCATTTT	CASSPAGVSNQPQHF
TRBV4-3	-	-	TRBJ1-4	TGCGCCAGCAGCCAAGAACGTGCAGGGAAGAGGACTAATGAAAAACTGTTTTTT	CASSQERAGKRTNEKLFF
TRBV9	-	TRBD2	TRBJ2-2	TGTGCCAGCAGCGTAGGAGGGGGGGGACTAGCCCCCGGGGAGCTGTTTTTT	CASSVGGGGLAPGELFF
TRBV7-2	-	TRBD2	TRBJ2-2	TGTGCCAGCAGCCCAGGACTAGCGGGAAGGACCGGGGAGCTGTTTTTT	CASSPGLAGRTGELFF
TRBV28	-	TRBD1	TRBJ2-7	TGTGCCAGCAGAGGACAGGGGGAGCAAGACGAGCAGTACTTC	CASRGQGEQDEQYF
TRBV11-3	-	-	TRBJ1-3	TGTGCCAGCAGTCCCCCAACGGGGATAGCTGGAAACACCATATATTTT	CASSPPTGIAGNTIYF
TRBV7-9	-	-	TRBJ2-3	TGTGCCAGCAGCTCCCTCTTCTCCCTGCGGCTAGATACGCAGTATTTT	CASSSLFSLRLDTQYF
TRBV27	-	-	TRBJ2-1	TGTGCCAGCAGTTTTAACAATGAGCAGTTCTTC	CASSFNNEQFF
TRBV7-3	-	-	TRBJ2-1	TGTGCCAGCAGCTTAAGTTCGGGAAACGGTGAGCAGTTCTTC	CASSLSSGNGEQFF
TRBV29-1	-	TRBD2	TRBJ2-3	TGCAGCGTTGAAGTCCCTAGCGGTCACAGGAGGGCGCAGTATTTT	CSVEVPSGHRRAQYF
TRBV7-9	-	-	TRBJ2-5	TGTGCCAGCAGCTTAGAGCGTACTAGATTAGTGGGGGAGACCCAGTACTTC	CASSLERTRLVGETQYF
TRBV5-1	-	-	TRBJ1-2	TGCGCCAGCAGCACTGGCGGGGGGTCTAACTATGGCTACACCTTC	CASSTGGGSNYGYTF
TRBV5-6	-	TRBD2	TRBJ2-7	TGTGCCAGCAGCATGACTAGCGGAACCTACGAGCAGTACTTC	CASSMTSGTYEQYF
TRBV7-9	-	TRBD1	TRBJ1-1	TGTGCCAGCAGCCAGGGACAGGGTTGGACTGAAGCTTTCTTT	CASSQGQGWTEAFF
TRBV19	-	TRBD1	TRBJ2-2	TGTGCCAGTAGTATTGGGACAGAGAACACCGGGGAGCTGTTTTTT	CASSIGTENTGELFF